The T cell receptor (beta chain) under discussion was sequenced for a study of blood T cell repertoires in COVID-19. CDR3 length equals 17 residues. Trimming at V came to 1 base and at J to 3 bases, leaving 7 bases not matched to a gene. The germline V gene encodes CDR1 SGHTA and CDR2 FQGTGA. The assay was immunoSEQ multiplex PCR, and TCRdb's table has in-frame clones only and misses some. The sample holds roughly 70,000 clones, around 77% seen once. The origin of this receptor is a human donor in a cohort sampled during active COVID-19. Sequenced sample: peripheral blood. This sequence joins TRBV7-3 and TRBJ2-3; TRBD1 matches at 10 bases. The CDR3 loop reads CASSLRVTGGGTDTQYF. For the CDR3, the DNA is TGTGCCAGCAGCTTAAGGGTGACAGGGGGCGGGACAGATACGCAGTATTTT.